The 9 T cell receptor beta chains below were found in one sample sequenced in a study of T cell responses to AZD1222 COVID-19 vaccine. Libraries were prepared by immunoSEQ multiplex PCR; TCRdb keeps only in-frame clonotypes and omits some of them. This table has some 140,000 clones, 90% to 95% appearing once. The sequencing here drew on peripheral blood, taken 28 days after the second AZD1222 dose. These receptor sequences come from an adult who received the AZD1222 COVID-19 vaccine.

CDR3 sequence: CASSQGGDPQDTQYF. The CDR3 DNA is TGCGCCAGCAGCCAAGGGGGGGACCCCCAGGATACGCAGTATTTT. The V call is TRBV4-3, the J call TRBJ2-3, with D possibly TRBD2 on 6 matching bases. Germline V gene lookup returns CDR1 LGHNA and CDR2 YSLEER. This CDR3 region has 15 residues. V was cut by 1 base and J by 6 bases, with 14 bases left in between.

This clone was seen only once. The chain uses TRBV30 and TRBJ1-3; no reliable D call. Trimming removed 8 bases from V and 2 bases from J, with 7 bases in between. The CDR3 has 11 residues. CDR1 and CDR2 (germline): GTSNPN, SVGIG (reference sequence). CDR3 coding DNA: TGTGCCGGACGACCTGGAAACACCATATATTTT. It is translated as CAGRPGNTIYF. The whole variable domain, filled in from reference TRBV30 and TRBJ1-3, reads SQTIHQWPATLVQPVGSPLSLECTVEGTSNPNLYWYRQAAGRGLQLLFYSVGIGQISSEVPQNLSASRPQDRQFILSSKKLLLSDSGFYLCAGRPGNTIYFGEGSWLTVV.

CDR3: CASSLGLAQGREQYF. For the CDR3, the DNA is TGTGCCAGCAGCTTAGGACTAGCCCAGGGAAGGGAGCAGTACTTC. This chain joins TRBV5-4 and TRBJ2-7, with 8 bases lining up with TRBD2. This CDR3 spans 15 amino acids. The junction had 11 bases not matched to a gene; V was cut back by 2 bases and J by 7 bases. Germline V lookup: CDR1 SGHNT, CDR2 YYREEE (reference sequence).

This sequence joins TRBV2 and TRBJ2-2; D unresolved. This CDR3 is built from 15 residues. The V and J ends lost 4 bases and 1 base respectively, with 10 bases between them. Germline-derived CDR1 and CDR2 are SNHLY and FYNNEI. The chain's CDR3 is CASSVRDLNTGELFF. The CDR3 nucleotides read TGTGCCAGCAGTGTTCGCGACCTGAACACCGGGGAGCTGTTTTTT.

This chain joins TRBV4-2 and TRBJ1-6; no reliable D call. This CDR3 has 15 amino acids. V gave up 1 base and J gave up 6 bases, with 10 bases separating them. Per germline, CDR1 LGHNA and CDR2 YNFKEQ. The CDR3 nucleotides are TGTGCCAGCAGCCAAGCTTACGGGTTTAATTCACCCCTCCACTTT. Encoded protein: CASSQAYGFNSPLHF.

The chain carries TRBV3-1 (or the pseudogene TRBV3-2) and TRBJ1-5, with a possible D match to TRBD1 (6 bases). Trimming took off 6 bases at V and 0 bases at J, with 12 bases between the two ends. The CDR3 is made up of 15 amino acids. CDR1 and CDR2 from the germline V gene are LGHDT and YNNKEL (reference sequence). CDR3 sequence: CASSQGHGSNQPQHF. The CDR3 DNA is TGTGCCAGCAGTCAGGGGCATGGTAGCAATCAGCCCCAGCATTTT.

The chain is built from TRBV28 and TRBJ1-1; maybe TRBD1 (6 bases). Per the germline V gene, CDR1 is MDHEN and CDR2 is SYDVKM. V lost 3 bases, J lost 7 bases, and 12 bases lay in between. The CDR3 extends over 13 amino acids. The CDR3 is CASSFSPGVEAFF. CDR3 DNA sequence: TGTGCCAGCAGTTTTTCTCCAGGGGTTGAAGCTTTCTTT.

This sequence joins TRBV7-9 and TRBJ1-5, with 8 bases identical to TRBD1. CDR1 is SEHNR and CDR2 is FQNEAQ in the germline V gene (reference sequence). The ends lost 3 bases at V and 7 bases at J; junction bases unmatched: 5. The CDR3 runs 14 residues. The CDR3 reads CASSLTGVGQPQHF. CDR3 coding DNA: TGTGCCAGCAGCTTGACAGGGGTAGGGCAGCCCCAGCATTTT.

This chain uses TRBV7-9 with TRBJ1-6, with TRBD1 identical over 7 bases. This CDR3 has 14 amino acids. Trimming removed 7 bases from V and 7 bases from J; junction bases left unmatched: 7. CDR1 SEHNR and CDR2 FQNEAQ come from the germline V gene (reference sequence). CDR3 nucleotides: TGTGCCAGCATGGGCCAGGGGGAAAATTCACCCCTCCACTTT. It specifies CASMGQGENSPLHF.